This TCR beta chain was retrieved from a study of blood T cell repertoires in COVID-19. The CDR3 loop spans 15 amino acids. Trimming took off 1 base at V and 0 bases at J, with 8 bases between the two ends. Germline CDR1 SGHDT, CDR2 YYEEEE. Participant ages covered about 18 to 95 years across 24 US areas. Cohorts were determined from participant-reported clinical history. Data came from immunoSEQ multiplex PCR; TCRdb stores just in-frame clones and leaves some out. The repertoire includes 160,000 or so clones, roughly 80% of them detected once, and about 3.7% sits in the top ten. The sequenced sample consisted of PBMCs or T cells enriched from blood (not recorded which). The chain links TRBV5-6 to TRBJ2-4; D is possibly TRBD1 (6 bases). The receptor's source is a woman in her fifties or sixties who had recovered from COVID-19. CDR3 sequence reads: CASSLTGLAKNIQYF. The CDR3 nucleotides read TGTGCCAGCAGCTTGACAGGGCTAGCCAAAAACATTCAGTACTTC.